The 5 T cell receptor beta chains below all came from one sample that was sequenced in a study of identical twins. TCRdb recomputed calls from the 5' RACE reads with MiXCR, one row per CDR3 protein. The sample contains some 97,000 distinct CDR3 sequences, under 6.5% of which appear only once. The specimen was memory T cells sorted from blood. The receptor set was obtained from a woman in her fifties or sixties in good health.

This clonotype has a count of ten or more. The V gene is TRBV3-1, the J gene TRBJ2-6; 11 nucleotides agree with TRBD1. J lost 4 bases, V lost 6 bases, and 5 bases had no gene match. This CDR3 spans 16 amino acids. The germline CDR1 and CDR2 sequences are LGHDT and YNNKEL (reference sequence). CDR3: CASRRDRGTGANVLTF. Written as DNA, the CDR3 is TGTGCCAGCAGACGGGACAGGGGGACCGGGGCCAACGTCCTGACTTTC.

The CDR3 here is CASSTGTGRTYEQYF. CDR3 DNA sequence: TGTGCCAGCAGCACCGGGACAGGGAGGACCTACGAGCAGTACTTC. The chain joins TRBV3-1 to TRBJ2-7, with TRBD1 identical over 9 bases. J lost 2 bases, V lost 5 bases, and 7 bases had no gene match. The CDR3 contains 15 residues. Germline V gene lookup returns CDR1 LGHDT and CDR2 YNNKEL (reference sequence).

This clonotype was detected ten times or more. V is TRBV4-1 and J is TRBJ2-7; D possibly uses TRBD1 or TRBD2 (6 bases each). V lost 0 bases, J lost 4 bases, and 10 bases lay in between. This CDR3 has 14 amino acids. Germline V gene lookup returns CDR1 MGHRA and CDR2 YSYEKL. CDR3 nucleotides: TGCGCCAGCAGCCAAGAAGAAGGGGGGTACGAGCAGTACTTC. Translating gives CASSQEEGGYEQYF.

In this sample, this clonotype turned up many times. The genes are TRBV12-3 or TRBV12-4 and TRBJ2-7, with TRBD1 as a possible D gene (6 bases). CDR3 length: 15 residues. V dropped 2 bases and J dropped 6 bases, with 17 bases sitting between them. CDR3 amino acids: CASSLRDGSGAEQYF. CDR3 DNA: TGTGCCAGCAGTTTACGGGATGGCTCAGGGGCCGAGCAGTACTTC.

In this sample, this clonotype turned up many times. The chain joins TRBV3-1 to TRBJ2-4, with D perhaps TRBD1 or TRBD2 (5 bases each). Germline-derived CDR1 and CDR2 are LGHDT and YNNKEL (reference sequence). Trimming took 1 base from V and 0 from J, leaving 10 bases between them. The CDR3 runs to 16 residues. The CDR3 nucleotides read TGTGCCAGCAGCCAAGGTCGGGGCATAGCCAAAAACATTCAGTACTTC. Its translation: CASSQGRGIAKNIQYF.